This T cell receptor (beta chain) comes out of a study of cytomegalovirus exposure and HLA in healthy donors. This clone was picked up a small number of times. Its specificity is unknown. Amplification used 60 Vbeta primers and 13 Jbeta primers. Method: immunoSEQ multiplex PCR; TCRdb's copy keeps in-frame clones and lacks some. Counted here are roughly 140,000 clones, roughly 73% occurring once; the ten biggest clones make up around 14%. Overall study results and limits: Among TCR beta chains, those listed as cytomegalovirus-associated numbered fewer than 200. An analysis was carried out at a later point. It showed that HLA-associated TCR beta chains were more clonally expanded than equally common non-associated chains. For TCR beta chains, V- and J-gene trimming was later linked to a missense DCLRE1C variant.

The records do not include a CMV serostatus for this donor. What was sequenced was PBMCs. The sequence was obtained from a human donor in good health.

The CDR3: CASNTDMNTEAFF. CDR3 coding DNA: TGTGCCAGCAATACAGACATGAACACTGAAGCTTTCTTT. The chain uses TRBV6-5 and TRBJ1-1; no clear D gene. Germline V CDR1 and CDR2: MNHEY, SVGAGI. Trimming removed 7 bases from V and 0 bases from J, with 9 bases in between. The CDR3 contains 13 residues.